This entry lists 16 T cell receptor beta chains sequenced from one sample in a study of T cell repertoires in cytomegalovirus infection. The antigens of these receptors remain unknown. TCRdb itself ran the reads through MiXCR, one entry per CDR3 protein. The sample includes more than 65,000 distinct CDR3 sequences, about half of them seen just once. This specimen was CD8+ T cells from cultured PBMCs, taken from culture after CMV antigen stimulation. The receptors shown here come from a human donor in good health (CMV status not recorded). Some clones in this sample may be carry-over from other donors' samples.

The rearrangement uses TRBV7-6 and TRBJ2-2; no clear D gene. Trimming shortened V by 5 bases and J by 6 bases, and 7 bases separated the two germline ends. The CDR3 contains 12 residues. The germline gives CDR1 SGHVS, CDR2 FNYEAQ. The CDR3 loop reads CASSVLSGELFF. CDR3 coding DNA: TGTGCCAGCAGCGTCCTATCCGGGGAGCTGTTTTTT.

The chain couples TRBV7-2 to TRBJ2-3, with 15 bases lining up with TRBD2. The germline CDR1 and CDR2 sequences are SGHTA and FQGNSA. J lost 5 bases, V lost 1 base, and 4 bases had no gene match. This CDR3 is built from 17 residues. This chain's CDR3 is CASSLGGTSGRRDTQYF. The CDR3 nucleotides read TGTGCCAGCAGCTTAGGGGGGACTAGCGGGAGGAGAGATACGCAGTATTTT.

V and J are TRBV7-6 and TRBJ1-4, with 7 bases lining up with TRBD1. The junction had 5 bases not matched to a gene; V was cut back by 5 bases and J by 2 bases. Per germline, CDR1 SGHVS and CDR2 FNYEAQ. The CDR3 consists of 15 residues. The CDR3 DNA reads TGTGCCAGCAGCCCGAAACAGGGGACTAATGAAAAACTGTTTTTT. It specifies CASSPKQGTNEKLFF.

V gene TRBV20-1 combines with J gene TRBJ2-1; TRBD2 matches at 7 bases. The CDR3 runs 20 residues. The V gene end was trimmed by 1 base and the J gene end by 3 bases; junction bases not matched to a gene: 21. Germline loops: CDR1 DFQATT, CDR2 SNEGSKA (reference sequence). The chain's CDR3 is CSARVLEGSELASGYNEQFF. The CDR3 region has the DNA TGCAGTGCTAGAGTTTTGGAGGGGAGCGAACTAGCGAGCGGCTACAATGAGCAGTTCTTC.

The chain uses TRBV7-3 and TRBJ2-3; 7 positions match TRBD2. This CDR3 contains 15 residues. Unmatched junction bases numbered 10, after V lost 4 bases and J lost 6 bases. Germline V gene data show CDR1 as SGHTA and CDR2 as FQGTGA. CDR3 nucleotide sequence: TGTGCCAGCAGCTCCGGGACTACGAACCGGGATACGCAGTATTTT. Translated: CASSSGTTNRDTQYF. Complete variable domain (other parts from reference TRBV7-3 and TRBJ2-3): GAGVSQTPSNKVTEKGKYVELRCDPISGHTALYWYRQSLGQGPEFLIYFQGTGAADDSGLPNDRFFAVRPEGSVSTLKIQRTERGDSAVYLCASSSGTTNRDTQYFGPGTRLTVL.

This CDR3 is CASSLGVAGGNTIYF. The CDR3 DNA follows: TGTGCCAGCAGCCTAGGGGTTGCAGGCGGAAACACCATATATTTT. The V gene is TRBV7-6, the J gene TRBJ1-3; possible D gene TRBD1, 5 bases. Per the germline V gene, CDR1 is SGHVS and CDR2 is FNYEAQ. The germline V and J ends were trimmed by 5 bases and 4 bases, with 15 bases remaining between them. The CDR3 runs 15 residues.

This chain joins TRBV27 and TRBJ1-2, with D maybe TRBD1 (6 bases). The CDR3 covers 17 residues. Germline lookup yields CDR1 MNHEY and CDR2 SMNVEV (reference sequence). Trimming took 4 bases from V and 4 from J, leaving 22 bases between them. DNA of the CDR3: TGTGCCAGCAGTTACCGTCCGGCAGGGGAGTCGCGCTATGGCTACACCTTC. Protein sequence: CASSYRPAGESRYGYTF.

For this clonotype: No conserved phenylalanine or tryptophan is present at the end of the CDR3, so a read error is the likely explanation. The CDR3 loop reads CSRSFGTGRQFL. CDR3 sequence (DNA): TGTTCCCGCAGTTTCGGGACAGGGCGGCAGTTCTTA. The genes are TRBV28 and TRBJ2-1; 9 nucleotides line up with TRBD1. This CDR3 is built from 12 residues. The germline CDR1 and CDR2 sequences are MDHEN and SYDVKM.

This clonotype was picked up one time. The chain combines TRBV20-1 with TRBJ2-6, with 7 bases that match TRBD1. V trimming: 5 bases; J trimming: 0 bases; junction bases outside the gene matches: 7. The CDR3 runs 16 residues. CDR1 DFQATT and CDR2 SNEGSKA come from the germline V gene (reference sequence). The CDR3 coding sequence is TGCAGTGCTCCGGACAGGTTTGACTCTGGGGCCAACGTCCTGACTTTC. It encodes CSAPDRFDSGANVLTF.

The chain employs TRBV10-3 and TRBJ1-3; possibly TRBD1 for D (5 bases). This CDR3 comprises 16 residues. Trimming left V 0 bases short and J 0 bases short, with 9 bases between. Looked up from germline, CDR1 is ENHRY and CDR2 is SYGVKD. CDR3 in DNA: TGTGCCATCAGTGAGTCGATAGGGACCTCTGGAAACACCATATATTTT. It codes for CAISESIGTSGNTIYF.

Only a few counts were recorded for this clonotype. The chain carries TRBV5-4 and TRBJ1-2; TRBD1 matches at 9 bases. In germline, CDR1 is SGHNT, CDR2 YYREEE (reference sequence). The CDR3 extends over 13 amino acids. The J segment lost 5 bases and the V segment lost 4 bases, leaving 3 bases of the junction unmatched. DNA of the CDR3: TGTGCCAGCAGCCACGACAGGGGGTATGGCTACACCTTC. Translated: CASSHDRGYGYTF.

The chain couples TRBV4-2 to TRBJ2-1; maybe TRBD1 (5 bases). The CDR3 runs 15 residues. Germline V gene data show CDR1 as LGHNA and CDR2 as YNFKEQ. Trimming stripped 5 bases from V and 6 bases from J, with 17 bases between. As DNA, the CDR3 is TGTGCCAGCAGCGACCGGGCCCAGGGATTCAATGAGCAGTTCTTC. This translates into CASSDRAQGFNEQFF.

In this sample, this clonotype turned up many times. This chain connects TRBV7-8 to TRBJ1-2; 10 bases align to TRBD1. V gave up 5 bases and J gave up 7 bases; unmatched junction bases: 10. The CDR3 covers 15 residues. Germline V gene lookup returns CDR1 SGHVS and CDR2 FQNEAQ. CDR3 DNA sequence: TGTGCCAGCAGCCCCGCGACAGGGGGCGCGTTTGGCTACACCTTC. Encoded protein: CASSPATGGAFGYTF.

The CDR3 loop reads CASSYSLAEEQFF. CDR3 coding DNA: TGTGCCAGCAGTTACTCTCTAGCGGAAGAGCAGTTCTTC. J is TRBJ2-1 and V is TRBV6-6, with 7 positions matching TRBD2. The V gene's germline CDR1 is MNHNY and CDR2 SVGAGI (reference sequence). Trimming cost V 0 bases and J 10 bases; bases outside gene matches: 3. The CDR3 totals 13 residues.

This clonotype was detected once. One end of the junction varies from germline; a read error may be responsible. DNA of the CDR3: TGTGCCAGCAGATACTTCGGACAGGCCAACTATGGCTACACCTTC. Amino acids: CASRYFGQANYGYTF. The rearrangement uses TRBV6-8 and TRBJ1-2, with 7 bases fitting TRBD1. Germline-derived CDR1 and CDR2 are MNHGY and SAAAGT. The CDR3 length is 15 residues.

The chain carries TRBV7-9 and TRBJ2-7, with TRBD1 matching over 7 bases. Trimming at V came to 4 bases and at J to 3 bases, leaving 12 bases not matched to a gene. The CDR3 has 16 amino acids. Germline V lookup: CDR1 SEHNR, CDR2 FQNEAQ (reference sequence). DNA for the CDR3: TGTGCCAGCAGCTCAGGGGGTACGGGGTTTGGCTACGAGCAGTACTTC. This gives the protein CASSSGGTGFGYEQYF.